These 25 T cell receptor beta chains originate from one sample sequenced in a study of regulatory T cells in long-lasting Graves disease. Researchers made TCR beta libraries by using iRepertoire HTBI primers and running Arm-PCR on CDR3 regions. TCRdb independently ran MiXCR on the multiplex PCR reads; one entry per CDR3 protein. The table lists 350,000 to 500,000 distinct CDR3 sequences, about 15% of them singletons, with under 20% in the top ten. The time point was: newly diagnosed GD, antithyroid drugs for less than 3 months. PBMC-extracted RNA yielded the TCR library. The same data also contributed to another study, on T cells in Graves' hyperthyroidism and ophthalmopathy.

Sequenced here: peripheral blood mononuclear cells (PBMCs), sampled at new diagnosis, from a patient treated with antithyroid drugs. The receptors were sampled from a woman aged 50 to 65 with Graves disease.

There are a few counts of this clonotype. The V gene is TRBV9, the J gene TRBJ2-3; 9 bases line up with TRBD2. The germline V gene has CDR1 SGDLS and CDR2 YYNGEE. This CDR3 comprises 17 residues. The ends lost 0 bases at V and 0 bases at J; junction bases unmatched: 5. Written as DNA, the CDR3 is TGTGCCAGCAGCGTAGGAGGGCTAGCGGGGAGCACAGATACGCAGTATTTT. As protein: CASSVGGLAGSTDTQYF.

There are a few counts of this clonotype. V usage is TRBV19 and J usage is TRBJ1-1; D is ambiguous. This CDR3 has 13 residues. Trimming pared 3 bases from V and 6 bases from J, leaving 11 bases between. Germline V gene sequence: CDR1 LNHDA, CDR2 SQIVND (reference sequence). The CDR3 loop is CASSIEWGAEAFF. In DNA, the CDR3 is TGTGCCAGTAGTATCGAATGGGGTGCTGAAGCTTTCTTT. Full variable domain (rest looked up from reference TRBV19 and TRBJ1-1): DGGITQSPKYLFRKEGQNVTLSCEQNLNHDAMYWYRQDPGQGLRLIYYSQIVNDFQKGDIAEGYSVSREKKESFPLTVTSAQKNPTAFYLCASSIEWGAEAFFGQGTRLTVV.

This clonotype came up a few times. The rearrangement joins TRBV7-8 to TRBJ2-1; TRBD2 is a possible D gene (5 bases). The germline V gene has CDR1 SGHVS and CDR2 FQNEAQ. CDR3 length: 15 amino acids. V dropped 6 bases and J dropped 3 bases, with 15 bases sitting between them. The CDR3 nucleotides are TGTGCCAGCAGTCTTAAGAGGACTGGCTACAATGAGCAGTTCTTC. This gives the protein CASSLKRTGYNEQFF.

The sample holds a few counts of this clonotype. An end of the junction differs from the germline gene, which may be a read error. The chain is built from TRBV13 and TRBJ2-3; possibly TRBD1 for D (6 bases). This CDR3 has 14 residues. Germline lookup yields CDR1 PRHDT and CDR2 FYEKMQ (reference sequence). CDR3 loop: CASSSGQSTYTQYF. CDR3 in DNA: TGTGCCAGCAGCTCGGGACAAAGCACATATACGCAGTATTTT.

This clonotype has at least ten counts. The chain recombines TRBV2 with TRBJ2-5; 11 positions agree with TRBD2. The trim removed 2 bases at V and 5 bases at J, leaving 19 bases unmatched. CDR1 SNHLY and CDR2 FYNNEI come from the germline V gene. The length of the CDR3 is 20 residues. The CDR3 DNA sequence: TGTGCCAGCAGTGAACCACTGGGGGAAACTAGCGGGAGTGTACGGGAGACCCAGTACTTC. This sequence encodes CASSEPLGETSGSVRETQYF. The full variable domain, with the rest looked up from reference TRBV2 and TRBJ2-5, is EPEVTQTPSHQVTQMGQEVILRCVPISNHLYFYWYRQILGQKVEFLVSFYNNEISEKSEIFDDQFSVERPDGSNFTLKIRSTKLEDSAMYFCASSEPLGETSGSVRETQYFGPGTRLLVL.

This clonotype was counted at least ten times. The V call is TRBV28, the J call TRBJ1-1; D remains unclear. The CDR3 is 12 residues long. Trimming shortened V by 7 bases and J by 11 bases, and 17 bases separated the two germline ends. The V gene's germline CDR1 is MDHEN and CDR2 SYDVKM. CDR3 nucleotides: TGTGCCAGCACCCCCGGCCAGCAATGGGCTTTCTTT. Translating gives CASTPGQQWAFF.

This clonotype was found many times. The rearrangement uses TRBV24-1 and TRBJ2-2; no clear D gene. The V gene lost 4 bases and the J gene lost 4 bases, with 18 bases spanning the gap. The CDR3 runs to 17 residues. Germline V gene data show CDR1 as KGHDR and CDR2 as SFDVKD. As DNA, the CDR3 is TGTGCCACCAGTGACCTTGGCTACACCCCGACCACCGGGGAGCTGTTTTTT. This codes for CATSDLGYTPTTGELFF.

This chain links TRBV5-4 with TRBJ2-7; 10 nucleotides agree with TRBD1. The CDR3 spans 13 residues. Losses at the gene ends were 6 bases for V and 6 bases for J; bases not matched to a gene: 6. Per the germline V gene, CDR1 is SGHNT and CDR2 is YYREEE (reference sequence). CDR3 loop: CASTRDRGIEQYF. The CDR3 DNA follows: TGTGCCAGCACCCGGGACAGGGGAATCGAGCAGTACTTC. Filled out from reference TRBV5-4 and TRBJ2-7, the complete variable domain reads ETGVTQSPTHLIKTRGQQVTLRCSSQSGHNTVSWYQQALGQGPQFIFQYYREEENGRGNFPPRFSGLQFPNYSSELNVNALELDDSALYLCASTRDRGIEQYFGPGTRLTVT.

Remarks on this clonotype: This may stem from a read error, because a much larger clone lies one nucleotide away. The chain recombines TRBV28 with TRBJ1-1, with D tentatively TRBD1 (6 bases). This CDR3 region has 14 residues. Germline assignment: CDR1 MDHEN and CDR2 SYDVKM. The CDR3 DNA reads TGTGTCAGCAGTTTAGGGGGTTTTGGCACTGAAGCTTTCTTT. This gives the protein CVSSLGGFGTEAFF.

This clonotype was detected many times. The chain joins TRBV2 to TRBJ1-2; D remains ambiguous. Per germline, CDR1 SNHLY and CDR2 FYNNEI. V was trimmed by 8 bases and J by 5 bases, leaving 9 bases between them. CDR3 length: 11 amino acids. This CDR3 reads CASFRIYGYTF. In DNA, the CDR3 is TGTGCCAGCTTCAGGATATATGGCTACACCTTC. Full variable domain (missing parts from reference TRBV2 and TRBJ1-2): EPEVTQTPSHQVTQMGQEVILRCVPISNHLYFYWYRQILGQKVEFLVSFYNNEISEKSEIFDDQFSVERPDGSNFTLKIRSTKLEDSAMYFCASFRIYGYTFGSGTRLTVV.

The chain carries TRBV5-1 and TRBJ1-2, with D unresolved. Trimming pared 0 bases from V and 9 bases from J, leaving 9 bases between. Germline CDR1 is SGHRS and CDR2 is YFSETQ. The CDR3 totals 12 residues. CDR3 loop: CASSLDGKSYTF. CDR3 DNA sequence: TGCGCCAGCAGCTTGGACGGAAAGAGCTACACCTTC.

J is TRBJ1-4 and V is TRBV5-1, with D possibly TRBD1 on 5 matching bases. This CDR3 region has 16 residues. CDR1 is SGHRS, CDR2 YFSETQ, per germline. V was pared by 5 bases and J by 5 bases, with 19 bases between. CDR3: CASSLPRGRMNEKLFF. The CDR3 region has the DNA TGCGCCAGCAGTCTCCCCCGGGGCAGGATGAATGAAAAACTGTTTTTT. Variable domain in full (rest from reference TRBV5-1 and TRBJ1-4): KAGVTQTPRYLIKTRGQQVTLSCSPISGHRSVSWYQQTPGQGLQFLFEYFSETQRNKGNFPGRFSGRQFSNSRSEMNVSTLELGDSALYLCASSLPRGRMNEKLFFGSGTQLSVL.

This clonotype was observed a few times. The chain couples TRBV20-1 to TRBJ2-1; 10 bases map to TRBD2. Germline assignment: CDR1 DFQATT and CDR2 SNEGSKA (reference sequence). Trimming took 5 bases from V and 4 from J; bases not matched to a gene: 11. This CDR3 contains 16 residues. CDR3 sequence (DNA): TGCAGTGCTCCAACCCGGACTAGCGGAGGGTACAATGAGCAGTTCTTC. Translation: CSAPTRTSGGYNEQFF.

This clonotype was seen only a few times. A much larger clone is a single base away; this may be a read error. The chain combines TRBV5-1 with TRBJ2-2; D not resolved. Germline-derived CDR1 and CDR2 are SGHRS and YFSETQ. V was cut by 1 base and J by 3 bases, with 10 bases left in between. The CDR3 length is 15 residues. CDR3 bases: TGCGCCAGCAGCTTGACAGCGACGCACACCGGGGAGCTGTTTTTT. Amino acid sequence: CASSLTATHTGELFF.

This clonotype was recorded at least ten times. The chain combines TRBV5-5 with TRBJ2-7; D could derive from TRBD1 or TRBD2 (5 bases each). Germline V gene data show CDR1 as SGHKS and CDR2 as YYEKEE (reference sequence). The V end lost 0 bases, the J end lost 3 bases, and 22 bases lay between the germline ends. The CDR3 is 18 amino acids. CDR3 coding DNA: TGTGCCAGCAGCTTGGCCGCAAGAACCGGGACGGCGATCTACGAGCAGTACTTC. Protein: CASSLAARTGTAIYEQYF.

V and J are TRBV2 and TRBJ1-3, with TRBD1 identical over 9 bases. From germline, CDR1 is SNHLY and CDR2 FYNNEI. The CDR3 is made up of 15 amino acids. V gave up 9 bases and J gave up 1 base; unmatched junction bases: 7. The DNA of the CDR3 is TGTGCCAGTACAACAGGGGGCCCGTCTGGAAACACCATATATTTT. As protein: CASTTGGPSGNTIYF.

This clonotype was seen many times. V is TRBV7-9 and J is TRBJ2-1, with TRBD2 identical over 9 bases. Germline V gives CDR1 SEHNR, CDR2 FQNEAQ (reference sequence). The CDR3 has 20 amino acids. After removal of 3 bases from V and 0 bases from J, the junction contained 15 bases not matched to a gene. The CDR3 nucleotides are TGTGCCAGCAGCTTTTTTCGGGCGGGAGGGCCCTTAAGCTCCTACAATGAGCAGTTCTTC. It specifies CASSFFRAGGPLSSYNEQFF.

This clonotype was detected many times. The V gene is TRBV28, the J gene TRBJ2-7; the D gene is possibly TRBD2 (6 bases). V lost 3 bases and J lost 3, with 15 bases in between. Germline V gene data show CDR1 as MDHEN and CDR2 as SYDVKM. This CDR3 has 15 amino acids. The CDR3, as DNA: TGTGCCAGCAGTTTTTTTCGCGGGGCTGGCTACGAGCAGTACTTC. Translation: CASSFFRGAGYEQYF.

Points on this clonotype: It may be a read error: a sequence one base away is much more abundant. V is TRBV27 and J is TRBJ1-1; D may be TRBD1 (6 bases). The CDR3 is 15 amino acids. V dropped 5 bases and J dropped 1 base, with 14 bases sitting between them. CDR1 MNHEY and CDR2 SMNVEV come from the germline V gene (reference sequence). The DNA of the CDR3 is TGTGCCAGCAGTCCGACCGGGACATGGAACACTGAAGCTTTCTTT. Protein: CASSPTGTWNTEAFF.

This clonotype was detected many times. The J gene is TRBJ2-3, the V gene TRBV7-9, with TRBD1 identical over 8 bases. Germline V gene data show CDR1 as SEHNR and CDR2 as FQNEAQ (reference sequence). The CDR3 runs 16 residues. Trimming at V came to 4 bases and at J to 5 bases, leaving 11 bases not matched to a gene. The CDR3 DNA reads TGTGCCAGCAGCTACCCCCCAGGGGGCCGGGGAGATACGCAGTATTTT. This gives the protein CASSYPPGGRGDTQYF.

This clonotype occurred a few times. In this CDR3 the conserved last residue, phenylalanine or tryptophan, is missing, so a read error is likely. The chain has TRBV7-9 and TRBJ2-3, with D perhaps TRBD1 (6 bases). The CDR3 loop spans 18 amino acids. The V gene lost 6 bases and the J gene lost 3 bases, with 25 bases spanning the gap. CDR1 and CDR2 (germline): SEHNR, FQNEAQ (reference sequence). The CDR3 sequence: CASSNHAPEDRSTDTQYL. DNA for the CDR3: TGTGCCAGCAGTAATCACGCCCCCGAGGACAGAAGTACAGATACGCAGTATCTT.

V usage is TRBV29-1 and J usage is TRBJ2-5, with a possible D match to TRBD1 (5 bases). CDR3 length: 14 residues. Germline V CDR1 and CDR2: SQVTM, ANQGSEA. Deletions cut 3 bases from V and 0 bases from J, with 11 bases between. The CDR3 region is CSVESGADQETQYF. The CDR3 nucleotides are TGCAGCGTTGAGTCTGGGGCAGACCAAGAGACCCAGTACTTC.

The count of this clonotype is one. A far larger clone is one nucleotide away, so this likely arose from a read error. This chain links TRBV7-8 with TRBJ2-7, with TRBD2 matching 11 bases. The CDR3 is 19 residues long. Germline CDR1 SGHVS, CDR2 FQNEAQ. Germline trimming cut 6 bases from V and 7 bases from J; bases unmatched to any gene: 23. The CDR3 is CASSSRLAGSGSSYNEQYF. Here the CDR3 DNA reads TGTGCCAGCAGTTCGAGACTAGCGGGATCAGGAAGCTCCTACAATGAGCAGTACTTC.

This clonotype showed up many times. This chain connects TRBV28 to TRBJ2-4; 7 bases align to TRBD1. This CDR3 has 15 amino acids. V lost 5 bases, J lost 0 bases, and 4 bases stayed unmatched. Looked up from germline, CDR1 is MDHEN and CDR2 is SYDVKM. The CDR3 loop is CASSQGQLAKNIQYF. The CDR3 region has the DNA TGTGCCAGCAGTCAGGGACAGCTAGCCAAAAACATTCAGTACTTC.

This clonotype was found many times. The rearrangement joins TRBV13 to TRBJ2-2; possibly TRBD2 for D (6 bases). Germline V gene sequence: CDR1 PRHDT, CDR2 FYEKMQ (reference sequence). This CDR3 is 15 amino acids long. V lost 1 base, J lost 5 bases, and 11 bases lay in between. DNA of the CDR3: TGTGCCAGCAGCTTAGAAGTAGGGACTACCGGGGAGCTGTTTTTT. Its protein product is CASSLEVGTTGELFF.